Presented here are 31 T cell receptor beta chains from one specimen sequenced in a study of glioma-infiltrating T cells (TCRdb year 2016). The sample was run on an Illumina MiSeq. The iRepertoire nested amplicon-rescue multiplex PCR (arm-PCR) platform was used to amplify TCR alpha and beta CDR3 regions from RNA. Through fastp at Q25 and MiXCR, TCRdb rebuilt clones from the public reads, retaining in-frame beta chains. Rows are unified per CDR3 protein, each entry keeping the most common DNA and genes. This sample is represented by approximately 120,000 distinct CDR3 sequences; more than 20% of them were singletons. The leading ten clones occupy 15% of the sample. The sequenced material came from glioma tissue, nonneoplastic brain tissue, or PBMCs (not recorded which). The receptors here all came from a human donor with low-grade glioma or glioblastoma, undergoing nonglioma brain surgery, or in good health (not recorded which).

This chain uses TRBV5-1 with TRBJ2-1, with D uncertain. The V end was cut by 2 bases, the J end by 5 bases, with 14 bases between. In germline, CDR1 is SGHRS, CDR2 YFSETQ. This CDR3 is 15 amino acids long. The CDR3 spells CASSLATTRNNEQFF. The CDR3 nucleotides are TGCGCCAGCAGCTTAGCAACCACGAGAAACAATGAGCAGTTCTTC.

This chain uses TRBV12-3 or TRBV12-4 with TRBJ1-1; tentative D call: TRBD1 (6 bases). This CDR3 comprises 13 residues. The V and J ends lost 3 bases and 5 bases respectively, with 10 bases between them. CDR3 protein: CASSLNRATEAFF. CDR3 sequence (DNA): TGTGCCAGCAGTTTGAACAGGGCAACTGAAGCTTTCTTT.

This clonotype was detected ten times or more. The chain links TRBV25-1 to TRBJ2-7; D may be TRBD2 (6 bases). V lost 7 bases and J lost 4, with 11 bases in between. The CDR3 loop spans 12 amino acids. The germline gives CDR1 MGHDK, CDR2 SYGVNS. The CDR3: CASKGLTYEQYF. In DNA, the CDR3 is TGTGCCAGCAAGGGACTGACGTACGAGCAGTACTTC.

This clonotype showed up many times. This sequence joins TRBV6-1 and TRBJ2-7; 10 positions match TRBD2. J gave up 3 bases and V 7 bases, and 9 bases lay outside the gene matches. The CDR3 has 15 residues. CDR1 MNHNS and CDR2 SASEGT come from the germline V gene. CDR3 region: CASTLVPSGSYEQYF. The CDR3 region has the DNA TGTGCCAGCACCCTCGTGCCTAGCGGGAGCTACGAGCAGTACTTC.

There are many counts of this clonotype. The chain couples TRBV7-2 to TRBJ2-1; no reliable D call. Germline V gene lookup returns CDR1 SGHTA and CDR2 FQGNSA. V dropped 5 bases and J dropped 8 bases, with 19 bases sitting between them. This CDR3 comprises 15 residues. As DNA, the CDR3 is TGTGCCAGCAGCCCGGAGTTTAGCAGGCACTATGAGCAGTTCTTC. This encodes CASSPEFSRHYEQFF. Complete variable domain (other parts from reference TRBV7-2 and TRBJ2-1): GAGVSQSPSNKVTEKGKDVELRCDPISGHTALYWYRQSLGQGLEFLIYFQGNSAPDKSGLPSDRFSAERTGGSVSTLTIQRTQQEDSAVYLCASSPEFSRHYEQFFGPGTRLTVL.

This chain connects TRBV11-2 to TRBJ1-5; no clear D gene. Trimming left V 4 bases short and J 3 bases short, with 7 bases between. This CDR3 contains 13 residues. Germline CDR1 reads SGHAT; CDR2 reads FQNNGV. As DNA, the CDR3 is TGTGCCAGCAGCTACAGCCTCAATCAGCCCCAGCATTTT. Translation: CASSYSLNQPQHF.

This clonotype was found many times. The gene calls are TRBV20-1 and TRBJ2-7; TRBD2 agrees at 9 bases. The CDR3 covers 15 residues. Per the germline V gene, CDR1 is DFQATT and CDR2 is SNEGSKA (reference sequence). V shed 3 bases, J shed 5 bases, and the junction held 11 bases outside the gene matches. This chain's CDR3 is CSARPRRREGHEQYF. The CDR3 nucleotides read TGCAGTGCTAGGCCCAGGCGGCGGGAGGGTCACGAGCAGTACTTC.

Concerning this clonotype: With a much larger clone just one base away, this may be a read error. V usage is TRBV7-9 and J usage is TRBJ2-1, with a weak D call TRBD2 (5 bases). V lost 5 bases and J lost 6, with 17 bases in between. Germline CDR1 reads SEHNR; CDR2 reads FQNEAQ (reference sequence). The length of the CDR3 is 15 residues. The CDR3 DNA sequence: TGTGCCAGCAGCAACCTAGAGGGAGTCTCCAATGAGCAGTTCTTC. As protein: CASSNLEGVSNEQFF.

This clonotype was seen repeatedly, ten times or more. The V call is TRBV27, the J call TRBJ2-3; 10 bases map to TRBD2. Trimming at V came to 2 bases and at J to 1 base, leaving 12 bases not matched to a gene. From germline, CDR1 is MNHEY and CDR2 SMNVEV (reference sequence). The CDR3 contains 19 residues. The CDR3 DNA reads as TGTGCCAGCAGTTTACTTGTAGCGGGAGGCCCCCGGGGCACAGATACGCAGTATTTT. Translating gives CASSLLVAGGPRGTDTQYF.

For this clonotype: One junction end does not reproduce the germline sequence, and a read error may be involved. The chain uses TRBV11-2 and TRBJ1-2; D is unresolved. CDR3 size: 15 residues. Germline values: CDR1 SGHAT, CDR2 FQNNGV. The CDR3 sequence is CVSNLDTRRHYGYTF. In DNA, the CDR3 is TGTGTCAGCAACTTAGATACGAGACGCCACTATGGCTACACCTTC.

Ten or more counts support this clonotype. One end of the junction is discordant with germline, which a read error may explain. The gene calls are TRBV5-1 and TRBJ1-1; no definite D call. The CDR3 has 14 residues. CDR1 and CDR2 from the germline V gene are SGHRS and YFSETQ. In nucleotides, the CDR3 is TGTGCCAGCAGTTTATCTCGGGGAAACACTGAAGCTTTCTTT. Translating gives CASSLSRGNTEAFF. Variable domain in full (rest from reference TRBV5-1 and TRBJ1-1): KAGVTQTPRYLIKTRGQQVTLSCSPISGHRSVSWYQQTPGQGLQFLFEYFSETQRNKGNFPGRFSGRQFSNSRSEMNVSTLELGDSALYLCASSLSRGNTEAFFGQGTRLTVV.

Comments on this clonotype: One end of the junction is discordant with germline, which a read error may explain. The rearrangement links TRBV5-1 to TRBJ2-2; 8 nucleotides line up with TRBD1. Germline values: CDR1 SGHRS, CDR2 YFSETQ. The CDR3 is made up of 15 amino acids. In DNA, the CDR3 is TGCTCCAGCAGCTTGGACAGGGCCTCCACCGGGGAGCTGTTTTTT. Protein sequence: CSSSLDRASTGELFF.

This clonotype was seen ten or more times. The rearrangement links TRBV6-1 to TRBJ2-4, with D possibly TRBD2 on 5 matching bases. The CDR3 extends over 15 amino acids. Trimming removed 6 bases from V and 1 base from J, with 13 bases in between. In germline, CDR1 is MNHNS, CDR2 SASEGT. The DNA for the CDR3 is TGTGCCAGCAGCGTCCCGGGGATCGCCAAAAACATTCAGTACTTC. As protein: CASSVPGIAKNIQYF.

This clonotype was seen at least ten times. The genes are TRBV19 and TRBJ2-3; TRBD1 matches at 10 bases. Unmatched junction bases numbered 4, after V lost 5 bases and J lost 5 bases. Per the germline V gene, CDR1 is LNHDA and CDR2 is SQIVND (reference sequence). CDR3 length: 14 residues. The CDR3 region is CASSVDRGRDTQYF. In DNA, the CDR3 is TGTGCCAGTAGTGTCGACAGGGGGCGAGATACGCAGTATTTT.

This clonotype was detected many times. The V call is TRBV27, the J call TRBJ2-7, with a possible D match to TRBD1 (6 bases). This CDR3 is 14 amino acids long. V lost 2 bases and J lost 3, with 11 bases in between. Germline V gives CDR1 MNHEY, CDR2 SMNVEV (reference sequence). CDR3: CASSLRGRNYEQYF. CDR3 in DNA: TGTGCCAGCAGTTTAAGGGGGAGAAACTACGAGCAGTACTTC.

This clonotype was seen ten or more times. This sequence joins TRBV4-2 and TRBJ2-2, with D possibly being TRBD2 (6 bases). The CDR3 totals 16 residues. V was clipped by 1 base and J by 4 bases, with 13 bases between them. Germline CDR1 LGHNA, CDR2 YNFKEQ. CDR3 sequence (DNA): TGTGCCAGCAGCCAAGGAGGAGGGAGGACCACCGGGGAGCTGTTTTTT. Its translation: CASSQGGGRTTGELFF.

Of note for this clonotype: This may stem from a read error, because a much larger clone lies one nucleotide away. The CDR3 spells CASSSTAAEGYTF. The CDR3 DNA follows: TGCGCCAGCAGTAGCACGGCAGCTGAAGGCTACACCTTC. This chain links TRBV5-1 with TRBJ1-2, with D hard to call. V dropped 5 bases and J dropped 8 bases, with 16 bases sitting between them. Germline CDR1 reads SGHRS; CDR2 reads YFSETQ. The CDR3 is 13 residues long.

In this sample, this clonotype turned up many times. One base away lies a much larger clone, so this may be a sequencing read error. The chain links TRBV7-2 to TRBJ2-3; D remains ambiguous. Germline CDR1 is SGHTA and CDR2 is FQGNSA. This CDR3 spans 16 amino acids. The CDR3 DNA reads TGTGCCAGCCGCTTCGTTGAGAGCCTTACCCCAGATACGCAGTATTTT. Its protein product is CASRFVESLTPDTQYF.

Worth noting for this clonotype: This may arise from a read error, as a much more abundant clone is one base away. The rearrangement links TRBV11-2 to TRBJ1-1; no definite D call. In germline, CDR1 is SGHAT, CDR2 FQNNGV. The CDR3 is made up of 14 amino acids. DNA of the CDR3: TGTACCAGCAGCTTAGAAGCAGGAGTTACCGGCGCTTTCTTT. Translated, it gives CTSSLEAGVTGAFF.

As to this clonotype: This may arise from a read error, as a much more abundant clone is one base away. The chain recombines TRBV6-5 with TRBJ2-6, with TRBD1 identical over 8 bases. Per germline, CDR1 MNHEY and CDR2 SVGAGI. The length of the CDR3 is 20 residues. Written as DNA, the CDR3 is TGTGCCAGCAGTTACCAAAGGGACAGGCCCAGTAGGGCTGGGGCCAAAGTCCTGACTTTC. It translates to CASSYQRDRPSRAGAKVLTF.

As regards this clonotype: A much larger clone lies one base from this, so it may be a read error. CDR3 protein: CASSSRANNEQFF. In DNA form, the CDR3 reads TGTGCCAGCAGTTCGAGGGCGAACAATGAGCAGTTCTTC. The chain carries TRBV28 and TRBJ2-1, with TRBD2 as a possible D gene (5 bases). The CDR3 contains 13 residues. Germline-derived CDR1 and CDR2 are MDHEN and SYDVKM. The V end was cut by 4 bases, the J end by 5 bases, with 9 bases between.

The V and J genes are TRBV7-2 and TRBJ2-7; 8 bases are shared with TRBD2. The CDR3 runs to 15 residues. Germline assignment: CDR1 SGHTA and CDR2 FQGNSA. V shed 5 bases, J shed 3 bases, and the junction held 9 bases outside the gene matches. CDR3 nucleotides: TGTGCCAGCAGCCCTCGACTAGCGAGGAGCTACGAGCAGTACTTC. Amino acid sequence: CASSPRLARSYEQYF.

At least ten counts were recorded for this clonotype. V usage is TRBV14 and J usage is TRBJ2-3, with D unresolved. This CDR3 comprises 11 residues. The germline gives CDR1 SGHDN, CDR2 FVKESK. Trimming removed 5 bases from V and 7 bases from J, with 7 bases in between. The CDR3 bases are TGTGCCAGCAGCTCAGTCCATACGCAGTATTTT. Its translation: CASSSVHTQYF.

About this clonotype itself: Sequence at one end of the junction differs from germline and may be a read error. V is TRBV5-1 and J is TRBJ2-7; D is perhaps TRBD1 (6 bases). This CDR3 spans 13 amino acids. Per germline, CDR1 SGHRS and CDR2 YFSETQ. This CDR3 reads CASSLLTGTEKYF. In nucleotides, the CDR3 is TGCGCCAGCAGCTTACTAACAGGGACCGAGAAGTACTTC.

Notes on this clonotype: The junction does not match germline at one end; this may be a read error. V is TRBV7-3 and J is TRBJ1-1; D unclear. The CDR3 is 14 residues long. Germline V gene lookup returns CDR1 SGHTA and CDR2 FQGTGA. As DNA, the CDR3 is TGTGACAGCAGCTCCGGCACGGTGAACACTGAAGCTTTCTTT. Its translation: CDSSSGTVNTEAFF. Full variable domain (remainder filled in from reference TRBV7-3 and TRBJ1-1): GAGVSQTPSNKVTEKGKYVELRCDPISGHTALYWYRQSLGQGPEFLIYFQGTGAADDSGLPNDRFFAVRPEGSVSTLKIQRTERGDSAVYLCDSSSGTVNTEAFFGQGTRLTVV.

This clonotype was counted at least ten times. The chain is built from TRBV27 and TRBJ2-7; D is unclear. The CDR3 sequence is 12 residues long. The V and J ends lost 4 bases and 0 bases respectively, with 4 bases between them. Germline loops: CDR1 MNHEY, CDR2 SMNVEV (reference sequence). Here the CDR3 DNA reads TGTGCCAGCAGTTCACCCTCCTACGAGCAGTACTTC. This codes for CASSSPSYEQYF.

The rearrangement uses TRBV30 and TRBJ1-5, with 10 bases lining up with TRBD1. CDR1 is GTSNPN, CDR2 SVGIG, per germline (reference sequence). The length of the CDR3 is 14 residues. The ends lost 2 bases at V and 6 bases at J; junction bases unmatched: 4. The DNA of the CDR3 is TGTGCCTGGAGTACGGGACAGGGGAGTCAGCCCCAGCATTTT. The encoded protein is CAWSTGQGSQPQHF.

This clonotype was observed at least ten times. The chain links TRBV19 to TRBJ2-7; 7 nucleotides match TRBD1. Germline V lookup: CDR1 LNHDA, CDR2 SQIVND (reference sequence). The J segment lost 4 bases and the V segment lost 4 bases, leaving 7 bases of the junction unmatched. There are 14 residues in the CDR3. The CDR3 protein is CASSKEDRSYEQYF. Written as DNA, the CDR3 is TGTGCCAGTAGTAAGGAGGACAGGAGTTACGAGCAGTACTTC.

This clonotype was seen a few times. For the CDR3, the DNA is TGTGCCAGTAGTATAAGGGGGGCAACCTACAATGAGCAGTTCTTC. Translating it yields CASSIRGATYNEQFF. V usage is TRBV19 and J usage is TRBJ2-1; D possibly uses TRBD1 or TRBD2 (6 bases each). The germline V gene has CDR1 LNHDA and CDR2 SQIVND (reference sequence). The CDR3 runs to 15 residues. The V end lost 2 bases, the J end lost 2 bases, and 10 bases lay between the germline ends.

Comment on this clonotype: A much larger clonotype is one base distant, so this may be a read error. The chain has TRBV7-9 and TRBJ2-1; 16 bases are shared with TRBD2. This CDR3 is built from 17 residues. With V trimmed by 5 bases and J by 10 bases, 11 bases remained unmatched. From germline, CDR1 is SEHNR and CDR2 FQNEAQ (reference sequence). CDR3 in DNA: TGTGCCAGCAGCACAGGGACTAGCGGGAGGGGTTCAGGCGAGCAGTTCTTC. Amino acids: CASSTGTSGRGSGEQFF.

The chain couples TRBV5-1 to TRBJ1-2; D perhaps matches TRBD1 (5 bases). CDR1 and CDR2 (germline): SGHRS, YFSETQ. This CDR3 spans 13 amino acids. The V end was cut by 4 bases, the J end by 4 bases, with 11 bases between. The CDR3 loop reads CASSTTGRYGYTF. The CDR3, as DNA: TGCGCCAGCAGCACCACAGGACGCTATGGCTACACCTTC.